This T cell receptor beta chain is from a study of CD8+CD57+ T cells in acquired aplastic anemia. Study-level information: Sorting CD4+ and CD8+ cells gave DNA averaging about 3.1 ug. Study-wide findings and caveats: Researchers reported that CD8+ Simpson's diversity was not significantly different in patients versus controls.

The study profiled TCR beta VDJ and CDR3 using genomic DNA as template. TCRdb called the reads again in MiXCR, with one record for every CDR3 protein. This sample carries hundreds of thousands of distinct CDR3 sequences, around a third of them seen once, and the ten largest clones take 0.7% to 1%. With respect to this clonotype: Its antigen remains unidentified.

CDR3 length equals 14 residues. The germline V gene encodes CDR1 DFQATT and CDR2 SNEGSKA (reference sequence). The trim removed 5 bases at V and 5 bases at J, leaving 4 bases unmatched. Patients picked for sequencing had shown CD8+CD57+ cell expansion detected by flow cytometry. The V call is TRBV20-1, the J call TRBJ2-1; TRBD2 agrees at 12 bases. The sequencing input was sorted CD4+, CD8+, or CD8+CD57+ T cells (not recorded which) from PBMCs. This clonotype was sampled from a human donor with aplastic anemia. Here the CDR3 reads CSAPTSGRNNEQFF. In nucleotides, the CDR3 is TGCAGTGCTCCTACTAGCGGGAGGAACAATGAGCAGTTCTTC.